This T cell receptor (beta chain) was recovered during a study of cytotoxic CD8 clonotypes in ibrutinib-treated CLL. About this clone: What it recognizes is unknown.

Some clones are missing from TCRdb's copy, which holds only in-frame ones; the method was immunoSEQ multiplex PCR. The data contain about 92,000 clones, roughly 80% of them singletons. There are 13 residues in the CDR3. The V end lost 2 bases, the J end lost 5 bases, and 9 bases lay between the germline ends. Germline CDR1 reads MDHEN; CDR2 reads SYDVKM. Regarding the study as a whole: Sustained-remission and progressing patients had unequal sampling times. Rising at ibrutinib response, clonality subsequently fell back toward baseline at progression.

The TCR comes from a human donor with chronic lymphocytic leukemia. This sample comprised PBMCs, obtained after 24 months of ibrutinib treatment. The chain has TRBV28 and TRBJ2-5; the D gene is possibly TRBD1 (5 bases). Here the CDR3 reads CASSLGRAETQYF. In DNA form, the CDR3 reads TGTGCCAGCAGTTTAGGCAGGGCGGAGACCCAGTACTTC.